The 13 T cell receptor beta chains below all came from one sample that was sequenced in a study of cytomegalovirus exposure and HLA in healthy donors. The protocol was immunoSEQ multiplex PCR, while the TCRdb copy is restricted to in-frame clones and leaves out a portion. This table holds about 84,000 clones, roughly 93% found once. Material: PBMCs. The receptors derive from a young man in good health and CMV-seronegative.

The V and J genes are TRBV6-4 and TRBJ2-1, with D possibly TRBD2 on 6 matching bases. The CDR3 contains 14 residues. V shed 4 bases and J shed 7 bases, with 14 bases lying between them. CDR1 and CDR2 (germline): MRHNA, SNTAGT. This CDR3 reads CASSAVAEMNEQFF. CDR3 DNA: TGTGCCAGCAGTGCGGTAGCGGAAATGAATGAGCAGTTCTTC.

Here the CDR3 reads CASSGGRGTNEQFF. In nucleotides, the CDR3 is TGTGCCAGTAGTGGGGGGAGGGGTACCAATGAGCAGTTCTTC. This chain joins TRBV19 and TRBJ2-1; 7 nucleotides agree with TRBD2. Germline V gives CDR1 LNHDA, CDR2 SQIVND (reference sequence). The CDR3 covers 14 residues. V was pared by 5 bases and J by 6 bases, with 7 bases of the junction left unmatched.

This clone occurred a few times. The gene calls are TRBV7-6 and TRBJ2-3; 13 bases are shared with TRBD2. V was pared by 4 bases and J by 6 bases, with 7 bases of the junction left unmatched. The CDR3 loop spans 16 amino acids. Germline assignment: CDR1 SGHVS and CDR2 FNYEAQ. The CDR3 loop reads CASSSRTSGGGDTQYF. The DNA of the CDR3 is TGTGCCAGCAGCTCCCGGACTAGCGGGGGCGGGGATACGCAGTATTTT. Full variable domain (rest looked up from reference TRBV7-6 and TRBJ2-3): GAGVSQSPRYKVTKRGQDVALRCDPISGHVSLYWYRQALGQGPEFLTYFNYEAQQDKSGLPNDRFSAERPEGSISTLTIQRTEQRDSAMYRCASSSRTSGGGDTQYFGPGTRLTVL.

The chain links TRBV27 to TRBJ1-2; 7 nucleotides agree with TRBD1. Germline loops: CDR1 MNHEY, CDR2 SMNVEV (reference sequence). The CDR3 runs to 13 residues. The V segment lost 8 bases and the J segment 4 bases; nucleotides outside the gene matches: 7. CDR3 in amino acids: CASAQGHGYGYTF. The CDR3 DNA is TGTGCCAGCGCACAGGGGCACGGCTATGGCTACACCTTC.

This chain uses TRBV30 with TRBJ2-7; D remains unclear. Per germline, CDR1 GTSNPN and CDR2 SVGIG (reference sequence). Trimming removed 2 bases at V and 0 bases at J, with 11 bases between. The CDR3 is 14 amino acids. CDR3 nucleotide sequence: TGTGCCTGGAGTTACGGCGGCGACTCCTACGAGCAGTACTTC. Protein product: CAWSYGGDSYEQYF.

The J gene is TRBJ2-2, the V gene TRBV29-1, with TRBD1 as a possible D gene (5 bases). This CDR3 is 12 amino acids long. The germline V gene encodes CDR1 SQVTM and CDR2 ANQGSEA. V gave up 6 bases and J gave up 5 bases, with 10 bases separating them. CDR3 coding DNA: TGCAGCGTAGGGGCGAGGACCGGGGAGCTGTTTTTT. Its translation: CSVGARTGELFF.

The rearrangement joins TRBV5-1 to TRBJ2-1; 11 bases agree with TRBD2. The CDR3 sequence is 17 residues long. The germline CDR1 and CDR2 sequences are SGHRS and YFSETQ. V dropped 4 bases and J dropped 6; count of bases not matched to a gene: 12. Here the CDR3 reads CASSALLTSGGGNEQFF. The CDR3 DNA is TGCGCCAGCAGCGCCTTGTTAACTAGCGGGGGTGGCAATGAGCAGTTCTTC.

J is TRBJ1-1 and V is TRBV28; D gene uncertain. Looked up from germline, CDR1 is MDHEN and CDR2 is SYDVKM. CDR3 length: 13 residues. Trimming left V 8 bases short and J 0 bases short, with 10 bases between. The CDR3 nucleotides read TGTGCCAGCCGAGGGAAGATGAACACTGAAGCTTTCTTT. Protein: CASRGKMNTEAFF.

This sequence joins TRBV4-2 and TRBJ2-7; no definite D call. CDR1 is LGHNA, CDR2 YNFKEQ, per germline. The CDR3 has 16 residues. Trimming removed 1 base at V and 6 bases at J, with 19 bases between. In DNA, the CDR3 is TGTGCCAGCAGCCAAGTAGGCGGCCCGGTTGTTTCCGAGCAGTACTTC. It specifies CASSQVGGPVVSEQYF.

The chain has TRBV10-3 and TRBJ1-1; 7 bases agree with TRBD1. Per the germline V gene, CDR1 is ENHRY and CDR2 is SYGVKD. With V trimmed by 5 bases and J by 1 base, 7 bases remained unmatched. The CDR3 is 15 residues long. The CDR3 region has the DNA TGTGCCATCAGTACGGGACAGAGCCGGAACACTGAAGCTTTCTTT. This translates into CAISTGQSRNTEAFF.

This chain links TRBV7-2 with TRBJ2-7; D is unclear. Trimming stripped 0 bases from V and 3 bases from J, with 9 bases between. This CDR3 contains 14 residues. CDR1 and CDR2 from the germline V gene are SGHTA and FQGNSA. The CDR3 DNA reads TGTGCCAGCAGCTTAGCCCTGTCGAGCTACGAGCAGTACTTC. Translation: CASSLALSSYEQYF.

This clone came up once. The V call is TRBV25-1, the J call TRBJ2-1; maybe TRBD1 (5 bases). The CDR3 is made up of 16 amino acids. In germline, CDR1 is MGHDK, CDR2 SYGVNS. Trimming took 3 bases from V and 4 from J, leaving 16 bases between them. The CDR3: CASSEDIVNPYNEQFF. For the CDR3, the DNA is TGTGCCAGCAGTGAGGACATCGTCAATCCTTACAATGAGCAGTTCTTC.

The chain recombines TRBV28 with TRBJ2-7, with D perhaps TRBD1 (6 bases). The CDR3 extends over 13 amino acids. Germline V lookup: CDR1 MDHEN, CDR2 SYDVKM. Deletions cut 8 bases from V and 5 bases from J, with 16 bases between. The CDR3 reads CASGMTGPHEQYF. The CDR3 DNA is TGTGCCAGCGGGATGACAGGCCCCCACGAGCAGTACTTC.